This TCR beta chain was sequenced for a study of OX40 agonist ivuxolimab in advanced cancers. Sequencing was performed with immunoSEQ multiplex PCR; in TCRdb, only in-frame clones are kept and a portion is missing. The table records some 44,000 clones, about 86% of them present only once. With 3 bases removed from V and 0 bases from J, the gap between germline ends came to 5 bases. CDR3 length equals 14 residues. Germline CDR1 reads LNHDA; CDR2 reads SQIVND (reference sequence). The receptor was isolated from an adult with an advanced solid tumor such as melanoma, head and neck, liver or kidney cancer. The rearrangement joins TRBV19 to TRBJ1-4; D remains unclear. Specimen: CD4+ or CD8+ T cells sorted from blood, collected in a trial of the OX40 agonist ivuxolimab. The CDR3 reads CASSIATTNEKLFF. The CDR3 DNA follows: TGTGCCAGTAGTATCGCCACAACTAATGAAAAACTGTTTTTT.